This T cell receptor beta chain was sequenced during a study of T cell repertoires in cytomegalovirus infection. About the study: Indicated by public TCR beta signatures were CMV infection and matching HLA type.

The CDR3 has 11 residues. Between the trimmed V and J ends, which lost 4 bases and 4 bases, there was a span of 4 bases. Germline V gene data show CDR1 as KGHDR and CDR2 as SFDVKD. TCRdb re-analysed the reads in MiXCR, keeping a single row per CDR3 protein. This repertoire shows roughly 76,000 distinct CDR3 sequences, 3% to 4.5% found once; its top ten account for about 4.6%. The study's findings and limits: HLA-C-restricted, CMV-specific TCR beta clonotypes were dominant ex vivo. Using cumulative public TCR beta family frequency, the authors identified those who carried CMV together with the relevant HLA.

This clonotype was detected many times. The antigen remains unidentified. Sample: PBMCs. The sequence was collected from a human donor in good health (CMV status not recorded). Some clones in this sample may be carry-over from other donors' samples. The chain recombines TRBV24-1 with TRBJ2-7; D ambiguous. Written as DNA, the CDR3 is TGTGCCACCAGTGAAGGGTACGAGCAGTACTTC. Protein sequence: CATSEGYEQYF.